What follows are 4 T cell receptor beta chains derived from one specimen sequenced in a study of T cell repertoires in cytomegalovirus infection. Their antigens remain unidentified. TCRdb analysed the reads with MiXCR anew, one entry per CDR3 protein. The data show approximately 100,000 distinct CDR3 sequences, with 42% seen just once and less than 80% held by the top ten. The sequenced sample was CD8+ T cells from cultured PBMCs, obtained from culture after CMV antigen stimulation. Receptors originate from a human donor in good health (CMV status not recorded). Some clones in this sample may be carry-over from other donors' samples.

V gene TRBV20-1 combines with J gene TRBJ2-3; 10 nucleotides match TRBD2. Germline loops: CDR1 DFQATT, CDR2 SNEGSKA (reference sequence). V was pared by 1 base and J by 1 base, with 20 bases of the junction left unmatched. This CDR3 is built from 21 residues. CDR3 in DNA: TGCAGTGCTAGAGTGTCTCCGGGTGGACTAGCGGAATCTCATGGCACAGATACGCAGTATTTT. Its protein product is CSARVSPGGLAESHGTDTQYF.

This clonotype was seen ten or more times. The rearrangement links TRBV4-1 to TRBJ2-3; TRBD2 matches 13 bases. The CDR3 totals 18 residues. Trimming at V came to 8 bases and at J to 0 bases, leaving 11 bases not matched to a gene. Germline CDR1 is MGHRA and CDR2 is YSYEKL. This CDR3 reads CASFGPGLAGRSTDTQYF. The CDR3, as DNA: TGCGCCAGCTTCGGACCGGGACTAGCGGGGCGTAGCACAGATACGCAGTATTTT.

CDR3 sequence reads: CASSRSQGALNTEAFF. CDR3 in DNA: TGCGCCAGCAGCCGATCACAGGGGGCACTGAACACTGAAGCTTTCTTT. The chain is built from TRBV4-1 and TRBJ1-1; 9 bases fit TRBD1. Per the germline V gene, CDR1 is MGHRA and CDR2 is YSYEKL. After removal of 4 bases from V and 0 bases from J, the junction contained 6 bases not matched to a gene. CDR3 size: 16 residues.

The V and J genes are TRBV7-6 and TRBJ2-5, with D hard to call. CDR3 length equals 13 residues. Germline values: CDR1 SGHVS, CDR2 FNYEAQ. Deletions cut 5 bases from V and 1 base from J, with 8 bases between. CDR3 sequence (DNA): TGTGCCAGCAGCCTCTGGGTCCAAGAGACCCAGTACTTC. Translating it yields CASSLWVQETQYF. Looking up the rest from reference TRBV7-6 and TRBJ2-5 gives the full variable domain: GAGVSQSPRYKVTKRGQDVALRCDPISGHVSLYWYRQALGQGPEFLTYFNYEAQQDKSGLPNDRFSAERPEGSISTLTIQRTEQRDSAMYRCASSLWVQETQYFGPGTRLLVL.